Included here is one TCR beta chain sequence, with context. Deletions cut 3 bases from V and 5 bases from J, with 13 bases between. Per the germline V gene, CDR1 is MNHEY and CDR2 is SVGAGI. This CDR3 is 14 amino acids long. The data are from a study of blood T cell repertoires in COVID-19. Overall study context: PBMCs, B-cell-depleted T cells, or T cells were the source of the cDNA or gDNA that made up the material.

In the original processing: Estimation of nucleated cell counts relied on the amplification of reference gene primers. Profiling relied on immunoSEQ multiplex PCR, and the TCRdb table lists in-frame clones only, not all of them. Clone size and the V and J calls come from that table; the DNA yielded D and trimming. Of tens of thousands of clones detected, around 83% appear once; the ten largest clones hold less than 45%. The J gene is TRBJ1-1, the V gene TRBV6-5; D is unclear. The sequence was obtained from a man of 80 years or more with acute or convalescent COVID-19. Sequenced sample: peripheral blood. The CDR3 reads CASSYDTHVTEAFF. The CDR3 nucleotides read TGTGCCAGCAGTTATGACACCCATGTGACTGAAGCTTTCTTT.